This T cell receptor beta chain comes out of a study of blood T cell repertoires in COVID-19. The sample holds one count of this clone. The germline CDR1 and CDR2 sequences are SGHNT and YENEEA. V shed 5 bases and J 5 bases; nucleotides not matched to a gene: 6. This CDR3 is built from 13 residues. Assay: immunoSEQ multiplex PCR; the TCRdb copy retains only in-frame clones and omits some. Among 98,000 or so clones listed, roughly 91% were seen once. What was sequenced was peripheral blood. The J gene is TRBJ2-7, the V gene TRBV11-3; 7 positions match TRBD1. This clonotype originated in a human donor in a cohort sampled during active COVID-19. The CDR3 bases are TGTGCCAGCAGCCTACGACAGGGCAACGAGCAGTACTTC. Translation: CASSLRQGNEQYF.